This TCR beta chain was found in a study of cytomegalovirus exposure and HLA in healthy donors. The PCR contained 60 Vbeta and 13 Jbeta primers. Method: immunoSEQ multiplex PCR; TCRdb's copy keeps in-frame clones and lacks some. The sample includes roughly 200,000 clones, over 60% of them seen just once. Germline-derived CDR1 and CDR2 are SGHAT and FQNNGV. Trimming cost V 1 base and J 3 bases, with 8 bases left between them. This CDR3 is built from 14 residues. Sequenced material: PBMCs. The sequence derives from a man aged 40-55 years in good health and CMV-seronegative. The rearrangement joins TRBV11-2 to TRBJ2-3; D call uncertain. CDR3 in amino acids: CASSLAGWTDTQYF. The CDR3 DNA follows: TGTGCCAGCAGCTTAGCCGGTTGGACAGATACGCAGTATTTT. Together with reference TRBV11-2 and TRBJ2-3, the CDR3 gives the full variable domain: EAGVAQSPRYKIIEKRQSVAFWCNPISGHATLYWYQQILGQGPKLLIQFQNNGVVDDSQLPKDRFSAERLKGVDSTLKIQPAKLEDSAVYLCASSLAGWTDTQYFGPGTRLTVL.